The 19 T cell receptor beta chains in this list originate from one sample, sequenced in a study of shared clonotypes between healthy human individuals. TCRdb's table, derived via immunoSEQ multiplex PCR, lists solely in-frame clones and lacks some. The table shows some 360,000 clones, with less than 75% occurring only once. Sequencing was performed on memory CD4+ T cells sorted from blood. Subset defined: CD45RA-negative fraction. All receptors derive from a young man in good health.

The count of this clone is one. This chain joins TRBV28 and TRBJ1-5; the D gene is possibly TRBD1 (5 bases). The CDR3 spans 15 residues. The germline gives CDR1 MDHEN, CDR2 SYDVKM. Between the trimmed V and J ends, which lost 6 bases and 7 bases, there was a span of 19 bases. Written as DNA, the CDR3 is TGTGCCAGCAGCCTTCAAAGGGGCTCGATCCAGCCCCAGCATTTT. This translates into CASSLQRGSIQPQHF.

The chain combines TRBV5-1 with TRBJ2-2; D gene ambiguous. Per the germline V gene, CDR1 is SGHRS and CDR2 is YFSETQ. V shed 0 bases and J shed 0 bases, with 6 bases lying between them. The CDR3 runs 15 residues. CDR3 sequence (DNA): TGCGCCAGCAGCTTGGACGGAACGAACACCGGGGAGCTGTTTTTT. It codes for CASSLDGTNTGELFF.

Ten or more counts support this clone. The genes are TRBV7-9 and TRBJ2-2; the match to TRBD1 covers 10 bases. Germline-derived CDR1 and CDR2 are SEHNR and FQNEAQ (reference sequence). Unmatched junction bases numbered 6, after V lost 2 bases and J lost 6 bases. The CDR3 extends over 16 amino acids. The CDR3 nucleotides are TGTGCCAGCAGCTTAATGGGGACAGGGGTCGCCGGGGAGCTGTTTTTT. It encodes CASSLMGTGVAGELFF. The full variable domain, rest sourced from reference TRBV7-9 and TRBJ2-2, is DTGVSQNPRHKITKRGQNVTFRCDPISEHNRLYWYRQTLGQGPEFLTYFQNEAQLEKSRLLSDRFSAERPKGSFSTLEIQRTEQGDSAMYLCASSLMGTGVAGELFFGEGSRLTVL.

The CDR3 bases are TGCAGTGCCCCCTCAGGCTATGGCTACACCTTC. It is translated as CSAPSGYGYTF. The J gene is TRBJ1-2, the V gene TRBV20-1; D is undetermined. The CDR3 contains 11 residues. Germline CDR1 and CDR2: DFQATT and SNEGSKA (reference sequence). V was clipped by 6 bases and J by 4 bases, with 9 bases between them.

The J gene is TRBJ1-2, the V gene TRBV2; tentatively, D is TRBD1 (6 bases). Trimming pared 6 bases from V and 2 bases from J, leaving 16 bases between. Germline CDR1 SNHLY, CDR2 FYNNEI. There are 15 residues in the CDR3. CDR3 in amino acids: CASRENRVQNYGYTF. The CDR3 nucleotides are TGTGCCAGCAGGGAAAACAGGGTCCAGAACTATGGCTACACCTTC.

The chain is built from TRBV29-1 and TRBJ2-4; 9 nucleotides line up with TRBD1. The V gene's germline CDR1 is SQVTM and CDR2 ANQGSEA. V shed 6 bases and J 11 bases; nucleotides not matched to a gene: 11. This CDR3 has 13 amino acids. The CDR3 coding sequence is TGCAGCGTGCGACCCGGGACAGGGAGTGTTCAGTACTTC. Translated, it gives CSVRPGTGSVQYF.

This clone was observed a single time. This chain uses TRBV2 with TRBJ2-7; either TRBD1 or TRBD2 may supply D (5 bases each). The CDR3 is 14 amino acids. The V and J ends lost 6 bases and 2 bases respectively, with 14 bases between them. Germline-derived CDR1 and CDR2 are SNHLY and FYNNEI. DNA for the CDR3: TGTGCCAGCAGAGGGACCGCGCAAGCCTACGAGCAGTACTTC. Its protein product is CASRGTAQAYEQYF.

The rearrangement uses TRBV5-1 and TRBJ2-3, with 8 bases aligning to TRBD1. The CDR3 runs to 15 residues. The trim removed 4 bases at V and 5 bases at J, leaving 9 bases unmatched. Germline V gene lookup returns CDR1 SGHRS and CDR2 YFSETQ. The CDR3 coding sequence is TGCGCCAGCAGCCCCGGTCAGGGGGCTGGAGATACGCAGTATTTT. It encodes CASSPGQGAGDTQYF. The variable domain in full, with the rest retrieved from reference TRBV5-1 and TRBJ2-3, is KAGVTQTPRYLIKTRGQQVTLSCSPISGHRSVSWYQQTPGQGLQFLFEYFSETQRNKGNFPGRFSGRQFSNSRSEMNVSTLELGDSALYLCASSPGQGAGDTQYFGPGTRLTVL.

J is TRBJ2-5 and V is TRBV5-1; 11 nucleotides align to TRBD2. The CDR3 length is 15 residues. Germline V gene data show CDR1 as SGHRS and CDR2 as YFSETQ. The V gene end was trimmed by 2 bases and the J gene end by 4 bases; junction bases not matched to a gene: 4. In DNA, the CDR3 is TGCGCCAGCAGCTTCGGAACTAGCGGGAGAGAGACCCAGTACTTC. As protein: CASSFGTSGRETQYF.

The chain uses TRBV19 and TRBJ1-1, with TRBD1 matching 9 bases. Trimming removed 4 bases from V and 0 bases from J; junction bases left unmatched: 3. This CDR3 spans 15 amino acids. Germline assignment: CDR1 LNHDA and CDR2 SQIVND (reference sequence). The CDR3 loop reads CASSRTGDVNTEAFF. The CDR3 DNA follows: TGTGCCAGTAGTAGGACAGGGGACGTGAACACTGAAGCTTTCTTT.

J is TRBJ1-1 and V is TRBV16; D might be TRBD1 (6 bases). The length of the CDR3 is 16 residues. Trimming cost V 0 bases and J 5 bases, with 16 bases left between them. CDR1 is KGHSY, CDR2 FQNENV, per germline. CDR3 bases: TGTGCCAGCAGCCAATCCCCGCAGGGGTTGGGGACTGAAGCTTTCTTT. Its translation: CASSQSPQGLGTEAFF.

This clone was picked up one time. At the DNA level, this CDR3 is encoded by other sequences in the same sample as well. V and J are TRBV18 and TRBJ2-1, with D unclear. From germline, CDR1 is KGHSH and CDR2 LQKENI. CDR3 size: 12 residues. Trimming pared 3 bases from V and 6 bases from J, leaving 6 bases between. The DNA for the CDR3 is TGTGCCAGCTCACCCTCCACCAATGAGCAGTTCTTC. It is translated as CASSPSTNEQFF.

The chain is built from TRBV6-6 and TRBJ1-2; D is perhaps TRBD1 (6 bases). The CDR3 contains 13 residues. Germline V gives CDR1 MNHNY, CDR2 SVGAGI (reference sequence). With 2 bases removed from V and 7 bases from J, the gap between germline ends came to 11 bases. The DNA for the CDR3 is TGTGCCAGCAGTTACAACAGGGAGGGTGGCTACACCTTC. Translating gives CASSYNREGGYTF.

The CDR3 region is CASSPDRELHKNIQYF. The CDR3 DNA reads TGTGCCAGCAGCCCGGACAGGGAATTGCACAAAAACATTCAGTACTTC. The V gene is TRBV28, the J gene TRBJ2-4; 8 positions match TRBD1. Unmatched junction bases numbered 10, after V lost 6 bases and J lost 3 bases. The germline V gene has CDR1 MDHEN and CDR2 SYDVKM. The CDR3 covers 16 residues.

The V call is TRBV6-5, the J call TRBJ1-4; 10 nucleotides match TRBD1. Germline CDR1 reads MNHEY; CDR2 reads SVGAGI. Trimming removed 6 bases from V and 7 bases from J; junction bases left unmatched: 5. This CDR3 spans 14 amino acids. The chain's CDR3 is CASRATGGSEKLFF. Written as DNA, the CDR3 is TGTGCCAGCAGGGCGACAGGGGGCTCTGAAAAACTGTTTTTT.

The J gene is TRBJ1-2, the V gene TRBV19; no clear D. This CDR3 has 14 residues. V was trimmed by 5 bases and J by 7 bases, leaving 17 bases between them. The germline CDR1 and CDR2 sequences are LNHDA and SQIVND (reference sequence). CDR3 sequence: CASSPTGPRAGYTF. Here the CDR3 DNA reads TGTGCCAGTAGTCCGACCGGGCCACGGGCTGGCTACACCTTC.

This clone was observed a single time. V gene TRBV2 combines with J gene TRBJ2-3, with D perhaps given as TRBD1 or TRBD2 (6 bases each). Per the germline V gene, CDR1 is SNHLY and CDR2 is FYNNEI. The V and J ends lost 8 bases and 6 bases respectively, with 18 bases between them. The CDR3 has 14 residues. The CDR3 bases are TGTGCCAGCGAGGAACCCCAGGGGAGGGATACGCAGTATTTT. Protein: CASEEPQGRDTQYF.

The chain joins TRBV7-2 to TRBJ2-5, with D perhaps matching TRBD1 (6 bases). CDR3 length: 15 amino acids. Trimming stripped 1 base from V and 5 bases from J, with 14 bases between. Germline V gene lookup returns CDR1 SGHTA and CDR2 FQGNSA. The CDR3 nucleotides are TGTGCCAGCAGCTTAGGTACAGGGTGGGGGGAGACCCAGTACTTC. Encoded protein: CASSLGTGWGETQYF.

This chain links TRBV7-8 with TRBJ1-1; the D is unclear. Trimming shortened V by 2 bases and J by 1 base, and 8 bases separated the two germline ends. The V gene's germline CDR1 is SGHVS and CDR2 FQNEAQ. This CDR3 region has 14 residues. For the CDR3, the DNA is TGTGCCAGCAGCTTACGCGCGGGGAACACTGAAGCTTTCTTT. This translates into CASSLRAGNTEAFF.